This record covers a single T cell receptor (beta chain). As yet, its antigen is unknown. The sample originates from a study of CD8+ T cells in alopecia areata. Study findings and constraints: Alphabeta T cells residing in normal skin are also sequenced in scalp samples.

cDNA serving as the sequencing template came from extracted, reverse transcribed RNA. The method was immunoSEQ multiplex PCR; TCRdb's version includes in-frame clones alone and lacks a portion of them. The sample holds 200,000 to 250,000 clones, around 66% seen once. V trimming: 5 bases; J trimming: 0 bases; junction bases outside the gene matches: 4. The germline V gene has CDR1 MNHEY and CDR2 SMNVEV (reference sequence). The CDR3 extends over 15 amino acids. The treatment here: oral pan-JAK inhibitor, 5-10 mg twice daily. The chain uses TRBV27 and TRBJ2-3; 8 bases map to TRBD1. This clonotype was sampled from a human donor with alopecia areata. The starting material was CD4+ T cells sorted from blood, obtained at week 4, from a patient treated with tofacitinib. CDR3 nucleotides: TGTGCCAGCAGTGGGACAGGCTTTAGCACAGATACGCAGTATTTT. Its protein is CASSGTGFSTDTQYF.